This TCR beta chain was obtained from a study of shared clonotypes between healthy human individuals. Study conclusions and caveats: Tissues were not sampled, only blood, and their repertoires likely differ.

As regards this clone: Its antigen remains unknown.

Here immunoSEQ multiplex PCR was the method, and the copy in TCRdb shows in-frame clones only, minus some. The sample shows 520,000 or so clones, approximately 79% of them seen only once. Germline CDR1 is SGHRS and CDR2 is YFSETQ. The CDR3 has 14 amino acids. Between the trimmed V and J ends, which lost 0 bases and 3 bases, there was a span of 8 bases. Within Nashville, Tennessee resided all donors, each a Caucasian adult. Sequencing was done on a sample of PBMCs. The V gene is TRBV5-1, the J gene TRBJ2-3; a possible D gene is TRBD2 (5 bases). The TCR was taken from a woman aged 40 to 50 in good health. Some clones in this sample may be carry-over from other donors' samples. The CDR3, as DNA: TGCGCCAGCAGCTTGGTTGAGGGAACAGATACGCAGTATTTT. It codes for CASSLVEGTDTQYF.